This record covers a single TCR beta chain. The target antigen is unknown. This entry comes from a study of cytomegalovirus exposure and HLA in healthy donors. Findings and limits, study-wide: Later on, a genetic analysis was performed. It linked a missense variant in DCLRE1C with V- and J-gene trimming of TCR beta. In a later analysis, approximately 15,000 TCR beta sequences were associated with HLA alleles at 0.05 false discovery rate.

Primers included in the PCR were 60 Vbeta and 13 Jbeta primers. The method was immunoSEQ multiplex PCR; TCRdb's version includes in-frame clones alone and lacks a portion of them. The top ten hold 3.6% of the sample, which has 100,000 to 150,000 clones, approximately 83% seen once. CDR3 length: 16 residues. V trimming: 3 bases; J trimming: 8 bases; junction bases outside the gene matches: 6. CDR1 is SGHDT and CDR2 is YYEEEE in the germline V gene. This TCR derives from a woman between 40 and 55 years old in good health and CMV-seropositive. The specimen sequenced was PBMCs. The chain joins TRBV5-6 to TRBJ2-1; 15 positions agree with TRBD2. CDR3 region: CASSYSGTSGRYEQFF. As DNA, the CDR3 is TGTGCCAGCAGCTATTCCGGGACTAGCGGGAGGTATGAGCAGTTCTTC.